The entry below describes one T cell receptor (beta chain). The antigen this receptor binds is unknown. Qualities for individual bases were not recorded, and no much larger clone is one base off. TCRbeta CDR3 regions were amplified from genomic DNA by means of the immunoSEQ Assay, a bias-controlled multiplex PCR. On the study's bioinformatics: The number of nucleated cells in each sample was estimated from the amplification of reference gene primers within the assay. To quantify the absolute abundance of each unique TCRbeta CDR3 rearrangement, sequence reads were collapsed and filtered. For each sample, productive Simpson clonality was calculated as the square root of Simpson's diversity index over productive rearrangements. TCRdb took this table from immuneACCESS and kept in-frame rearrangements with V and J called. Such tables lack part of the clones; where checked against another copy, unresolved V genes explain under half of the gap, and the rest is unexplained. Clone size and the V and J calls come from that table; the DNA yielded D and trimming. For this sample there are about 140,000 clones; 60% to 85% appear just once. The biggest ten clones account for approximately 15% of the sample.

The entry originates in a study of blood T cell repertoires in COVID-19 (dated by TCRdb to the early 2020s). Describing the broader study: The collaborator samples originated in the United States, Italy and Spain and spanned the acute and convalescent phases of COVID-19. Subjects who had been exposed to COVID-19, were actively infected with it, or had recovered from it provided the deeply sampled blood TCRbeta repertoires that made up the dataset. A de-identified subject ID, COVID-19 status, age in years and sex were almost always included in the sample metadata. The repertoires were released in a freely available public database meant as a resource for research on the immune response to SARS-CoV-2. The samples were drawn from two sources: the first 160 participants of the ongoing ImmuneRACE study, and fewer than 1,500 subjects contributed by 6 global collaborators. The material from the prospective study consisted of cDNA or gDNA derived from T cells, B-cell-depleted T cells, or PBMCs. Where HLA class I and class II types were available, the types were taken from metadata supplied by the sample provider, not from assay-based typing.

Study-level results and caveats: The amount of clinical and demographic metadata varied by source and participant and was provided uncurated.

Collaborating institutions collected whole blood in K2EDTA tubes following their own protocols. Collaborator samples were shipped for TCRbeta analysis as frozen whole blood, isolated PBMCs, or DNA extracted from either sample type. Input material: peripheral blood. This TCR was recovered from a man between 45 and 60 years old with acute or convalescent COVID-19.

The CDR3 sequence is CASSPGQGGDEQFF. The bases read TGTGCCAGCAGTCCCGGACAGGGTGGGGATGAGCAGTTCTTC. The chain employs TRBV6-5 and TRBJ2-1; TRBD1 aligns with 8 central bases. The germline V gene yields MNHEY for CDR1 and SVGAGI for CDR2. Clipping removes 5 bases from V and 8 bases from J, with 8 as the unmatched junction base count. The CDR3, from cysteine to phenylalanine, totals 14 residues. Of the read, only the CDR3 DNA is kept; its 42 bases are in frame from base 1.